Shown below are 14 T cell receptor beta chains from a single sample sequenced in a study of blood T cell repertoires in COVID-19. Sequencing was performed with immunoSEQ multiplex PCR; in TCRdb, only in-frame clones are kept and a portion is missing. The sample consists of roughly 100,000 clones, around 90% of them appearing once. The material sequenced was peripheral blood. These receptors were taken from a human donor in a cohort sampled during active COVID-19.

This rearrangement joins TRBV19 to TRBJ2-7; 11 positions match TRBD1. This CDR3 spans 15 amino acids. Germline V CDR1 and CDR2: LNHDA, SQIVND (reference sequence). V lost 6 bases, J lost 7 bases, and 11 bases stayed unmatched. CDR3 residues: CASSPDRGRRGEQYF. DNA for the CDR3: TGTGCCAGTAGCCCGGACAGGGGGCGCCGCGGAGAGCAGTACTTC.

This rearrangement joins TRBV6-4 to TRBJ1-2; possible D gene TRBD1, 5 bases. The V end was cut by 4 bases, the J end by 5 bases, with 11 bases between. The CDR3 spans 13 residues. CDR1 MRHNA and CDR2 SNTAGT come from the germline V gene. The CDR3 loop is CASSGGTQYGYTF. In DNA form, the CDR3 reads TGTGCCAGCAGTGGCGGGACTCAGTATGGCTACACCTTC.

The gene calls are TRBV5-4 and TRBJ1-4; 7 bases are a match to TRBD1. The CDR3 extends over 14 amino acids. CDR1 and CDR2 from the germline V gene are SGHNT and YYREEE (reference sequence). V was pared by 2 bases and J by 8 bases, with 6 bases of the junction left unmatched. The DNA of the CDR3 is TGTGCCAGCAGCTTCGGACAGGTGGGCGAAAAACTGTTTTTT. Translation gives CASSFGQVGEKLFF.

The J gene is TRBJ2-3, the V gene TRBV29-1; the match to TRBD2 covers 9 bases. The CDR3 is made up of 14 amino acids. Germline-derived CDR1 and CDR2 are SQVTM and ANQGSEA. V dropped 4 bases and J dropped 6; count of bases not matched to a gene: 8. This CDR3 reads CSVARGRAEDTQYF. The CDR3 DNA sequence: TGCAGCGTTGCTCGCGGGAGGGCCGAGGATACGCAGTATTTT.

The chain links TRBV5-1 to TRBJ2-5, with 7 bases fitting TRBD2. J was trimmed by 5 bases and V by 4 bases; bases with no gene match: 5. Germline V gene lookup returns CDR1 SGHRS and CDR2 YFSETQ. The CDR3 contains 13 residues. The CDR3 DNA follows: TGCGCCAGCAGCGGGGGGGATTTTGAGACCCAGTACTTC. It translates to CASSGGDFETQYF.

This chain connects TRBV6-1 to TRBJ1-6; TRBD1 might be the D (5 bases). Germline V lookup: CDR1 MNHNS, CDR2 SASEGT. Trimming removed 2 bases at V and 5 bases at J, with 16 bases between. This CDR3 is 17 amino acids long. In DNA, the CDR3 is TGTGCCAGCAGTGAAATTCCGGCAGGGCCTAATAATTCACCCCTCCACTTT. Its translation: CASSEIPAGPNNSPLHF.

V is TRBV7-6 and J is TRBJ2-1; 7 positions agree with TRBD1. The J segment lost 4 bases and the V segment lost 5 bases, leaving 17 bases of the junction unmatched. The CDR3 is 18 residues long. CDR1 SGHVS and CDR2 FNYEAQ come from the germline V gene. The DNA for the CDR3 is TGTGCCAGCAGCCCTAGCCCCATCAGGGGGAGTACGTACAATGAGCAGTTCTTC. It translates to CASSPSPIRGSTYNEQFF.

The chain links TRBV21-1 to TRBJ1-2; the D call TRBD1 from the table was never checked on the DNA. TRBV21-1 corresponds to a pseudogene. The CDR3 extends over 12 amino acids. The CDR3 bases are TGTGCCAGCAGGGACAGATTCTATGGCTACACCTTC. This sequence encodes CASRDRFYGYTF.

The chain is built from TRBV3-1 (or the pseudogene TRBV3-2) and TRBJ2-3, with 8 bases matching TRBD1. The V gene's germline CDR1 is LGHDT and CDR2 YNNKEL (reference sequence). The V gene end was trimmed by 4 bases and the J gene end by 2 bases; junction bases not matched to a gene: 8. This CDR3 has 16 amino acids. The CDR3 is CASSPSRGRLTDTQYF. The CDR3 nucleotides are TGTGCCAGCAGCCCCTCCAGGGGGCGCCTCACAGATACGCAGTATTTT.

The CDR3 sequence is CASSQVRVSHYEQYF. CDR3 DNA sequence: TGTGCCAGCAGCCAAGTCAGGGTTAGCCACTACGAGCAGTACTTC. The rearrangement joins TRBV4-2 to TRBJ2-7; perhaps TRBD1 as D (5 bases). V gave up 1 base and J gave up 3 bases, with 13 bases separating them. Germline V gene lookup returns CDR1 LGHNA and CDR2 YNFKEQ. The CDR3 runs to 15 residues.

The rearrangement uses TRBV6-2 or TRBV6-3 and TRBJ2-1; 8 bases are a match to TRBD2. CDR3 length: 15 amino acids. CDR1 MNHEY and CDR2 SVGEGT come from the germline V gene. Trimming took 4 bases from V and 4 from J; bases not matched to a gene: 6. The CDR3 is CASSLAGGPYNEQFF. The DNA for the CDR3 is TGTGCCAGCAGTTTGGCGGGAGGACCATACAATGAGCAGTTCTTC.

This clone was seen once. This CDR3 is CASSRGQHNEKLFF. In DNA form, the CDR3 reads TGTGCCAGCAGCCGAGGACAGCATAATGAAAAACTGTTTTTT. This chain uses TRBV6-2 or TRBV6-3 with TRBJ1-4, with D possibly TRBD1 on 6 matching bases. This CDR3 has 14 amino acids. Trimming left V 6 bases short and J 4 bases short, with 12 bases between. The germline V gene has CDR1 MNHEY and CDR2 SVGEGT.

The V gene is TRBV5-6, the J gene TRBJ2-1; tentative D call: TRBD2 (6 bases). Germline V lookup: CDR1 SGHDT, CDR2 YYEEEE. Trimming shortened V by 4 bases and J by 9 bases, and 17 bases separated the two germline ends. The CDR3 is 14 residues long. DNA of the CDR3: TGTGCCAGCAGCCCGGGGGACGCCGTAAGTGAGCAGTTCTTC. Its protein is CASSPGDAVSEQFF. Using reference TRBV5-6 and TRBJ2-1 for the parts outside the CDR3, the full variable domain is DAGVTQSPTHLIKTRGQQVTLRCSPKSGHDTVSWYQQALGQGPQFIFQYYEEEERQRGNFPDRFSGHQFPNYSSELNVNALLLGDSALYLCASSPGDAVSEQFFGPGTRLTVL.

The J gene is TRBJ2-7, the V gene TRBV6-5, with 7 bases that match TRBD2. The CDR3 has 14 amino acids. V lost 6 bases to trimming and J lost 0 bases; unmatched junction nucleotides: 5. CDR1 is MNHEY, CDR2 SVGAGI, per germline. This chain's CDR3 is CASSRGDSSYEQYF. DNA of the CDR3: TGTGCCAGCAGCCGGGGGGATAGCTCCTACGAGCAGTACTTC.